This is a list of T cell receptor beta chains from one sample in a study of beta chain features in type 1 diabetes. Clones were read by immunoSEQ multiplex PCR, and TCRdb kept only the in-frame ones, dropping some. Here the sample spans a few hundred thousand clones, around 12% being singletons. Sequencing input: naive CD4+ T cells from blood. The receptors were gathered from a man aged 18 to 29 in good health. The CDR3 runs from the conserved cysteine through the conserved F or W. A D gene is named only where the DNA matches it firmly. A clone size is listed for some rows: how often the clone was seen (once, few, many), or a class if it is expanded.

V gene: TRBV19
D gene: TRBD1
J gene: TRBJ1-5
clone size: few
CDR3 DNA: TGTGCCAGTAGTAACTATGGGACAGGGGGCCATCAGCCCCAGCATTTT
CDR3 protein: CASSNYGTGGHQPQHF

V gene: TRBV7-2
D gene: -
J gene: TRBJ2-1
clone size: -
CDR3 DNA: TGTGCCAGCAGCTTAGCGGTCGGGAGAGCAAACAATGAGCAGTTCTTC
CDR3 protein: CASSLAVGRANNEQFF

V gene: TRBV5-1
D gene: TRBD1
J gene: TRBJ2-1
clone size: -
CDR3 DNA: TGCGCCAGCAGCTTGTACCAGGGGGCAGACAATGAGCAGTTCTTC
CDR3 protein: CASSLYQGADNEQFF

V gene: TRBV4-3
D gene: -
J gene: TRBJ1-1
clone size: -
CDR3 DNA: TGCGCCAGCAGCCAAGAGAGGTATTTCCCTGAAGCTTTCTTT
CDR3 protein: CASSQERYFPEAFF

V gene: TRBV21-1
D gene: -
J gene: TRBJ1-1
clone size: -
CDR3 DNA: TGTGCCAGCATCCCCTCCGAACAGGCCTTGAACACTGAAGCTTTCTTT
CDR3 protein: CASIPSEQALNTEAFF

V gene: TRBV30
D gene: -
J gene: TRBJ2-2
clone size: few
CDR3 DNA: TGTGCCTGGAGTGTAGTAACTCCCCTCGGGTCCGGGGAGCTGTTTTTT
CDR3 protein: CAWSVVTPLGSGELFF

V gene: TRBV7-6
D gene: TRBD1
J gene: TRBJ1-1
clone size: few
CDR3 DNA: TGTGCCAGCGGATACAGGGGAGGTGAAGCTTTCTTT
CDR3 protein: CASGYRGGEAFF

V gene: TRBV7-2
D gene: -
J gene: TRBJ1-1
clone size: -
CDR3 DNA: TGTGCCAGCAGCCCTGGGGCGCGTGACACTGAAGCTTTCTTT
CDR3 protein: CASSPGARDTEAFF

V gene: TRBV20-1
D gene: -
J gene: TRBJ1-1
clone size: -
CDR3 DNA: TGCAGTGCCCCCAGGGACACTGAAGCTTTCTTT
CDR3 protein: CSAPRDTEAFF

V gene: TRBV11-2
D gene: TRBD2
J gene: TRBJ2-5
clone size: -
CDR3 DNA: TGTGCCAGCAGCTTAGATCGTTACGGGAGGTTGCGAGAGACCCAGTACTTC
CDR3 protein: CASSLDRYGRLRETQYF

V gene: TRBV2
D gene: -
J gene: TRBJ1-5
clone size: few
CDR3 DNA: TGTGCCAGCAGTGAAAAGGCTGGGGCGAACGAGCCCCAGCATTTT
CDR3 protein: CASSEKAGANEPQHF

V gene: TRBV7-2
D gene: TRBD2
J gene: TRBJ2-5
clone size: -
CDR3 DNA: TGTGCCAGCAGCTTAGGGCTAGCGGGGGGGCCGGAGACCCAGTACTTC
CDR3 protein: CASSLGLAGGPETQYF

V gene: TRBV19
D gene: TRBD1
J gene: TRBJ1-1
clone size: -
CDR3 DNA: TGTGCCAGTAGTAAGGGGACAGGGCTGGCTGAAGCTTTCTTT
CDR3 protein: CASSKGTGLAEAFF

V gene: TRBV4-2
D gene: -
J gene: TRBJ2-7
clone size: few
CDR3 DNA: TGTGCCAGCAGCCAAAAGGGGCCATCCTACGAGCAGTACTTC
CDR3 protein: CASSQKGPSYEQYF

V gene: TRBV5-4
D gene: -
J gene: TRBJ2-3
clone size: few
CDR3 DNA: TGTGCCAGCAGCTTGCCAGGGCCAGATACGCAGTATTTT
CDR3 protein: CASSLPGPDTQYF

V gene: TRBV7-2
D gene: -
J gene: TRBJ1-3
clone size: -
CDR3 DNA: TGTGCCAGCAGCCCAGGACAGCCTGGAAACACCATATATTTT
CDR3 protein: CASSPGQPGNTIYF

V gene: TRBV19
D gene: TRBD1
J gene: TRBJ2-3
clone size: few
CDR3 DNA: TGTGCCAGTAGTATGAGTTGGGACAGCGTCCCAGATACGCAGTATTTT
CDR3 protein: CASSMSWDSVPDTQYF

V gene: TRBV30
D gene: -
J gene: TRBJ2-1
clone size: few
CDR3 DNA: TGTGCCTGGAGTGTTACCAGGGGCTATGAGCAGTTCTTC
CDR3 protein: CAWSVTRGYEQFF

V gene: TRBV18
D gene: TRBD1
J gene: TRBJ1-1
clone size: -
CDR3 DNA: TGTGCCAGCTCATCGACAGGGCGGAACACTGAAGCTTTCTTT
CDR3 protein: CASSSTGRNTEAFF

V gene: TRBV9
D gene: TRBD1
J gene: TRBJ2-1
clone size: -
CDR3 DNA: TGTGCCAGCAGCGTAGGGGACAGGGCCTACAATGAGCAGTTCTTC
CDR3 protein: CASSVGDRAYNEQFF

V gene: TRBV7-2
D gene: -
J gene: TRBJ2-3
clone size: few
CDR3 DNA: TGTGCCAGCAGCTTAGACAGGAGAAGCACAGATACGCAGTATTTT
CDR3 protein: CASSLDRRSTDTQYF

V gene: TRBV9
D gene: TRBD2
J gene: TRBJ2-3
clone size: -
CDR3 DNA: TGTGCCAGCAGCGTCTCCCCTGGGGGAGGGATGCCAGATACGCAGTATTTT
CDR3 protein: CASSVSPGGGMPDTQYF

V gene: TRBV4-1
D gene: -
J gene: TRBJ2-1
clone size: few
CDR3 DNA: TGCGCCAGCAGCCAAGAGAGCTCGATCTCCTACAATGAGCAGTTCTTC
CDR3 protein: CASSQESSISYNEQFF

V gene: TRBV19
D gene: -
J gene: TRBJ2-1
clone size: -
CDR3 DNA: TGTGCCAGTAGTAGACCCACGCGGGACAATGAGCAGTTCTTC
CDR3 protein: CASSRPTRDNEQFF

V gene: TRBV6-5
D gene: TRBD2
J gene: TRBJ2-3
clone size: few
CDR3 DNA: TGTGCCAGCAACCGACTAGCGGGGGGCCCCGATACGCAGTATTTT
CDR3 protein: CASNRLAGGPDTQYF

V gene: TRBV29-1
D gene: TRBD1
J gene: TRBJ2-3
clone size: few
CDR3 DNA: TGCAGCGTTGGAGGACAGGGAATAAGCACAGATACGCAGTATTTT
CDR3 protein: CSVGGQGISTDTQYF

V gene: TRBV5-4
D gene: TRBD2
J gene: TRBJ2-5
clone size: -
CDR3 DNA: TGTGCCAGCAGCTTGGGGGCAGCGGGAGGGTTCCAAGAGACCCAGTACTTC
CDR3 protein: CASSLGAAGGFQETQYF

V gene: TRBV9
D gene: -
J gene: TRBJ2-7
clone size: -
CDR3 DNA: TGTGCCAGCATATACGAGCAGTACTTC
CDR3 protein: CASIYEQYF

V gene: TRBV7-9
D gene: -
J gene: TRBJ2-7
clone size: -
CDR3 DNA: TGTGCCAGCAGCTTAGCAGGGAGCTACGAGCAGTACTTC
CDR3 protein: CASSLAGSYEQYF

V gene: TRBV28
D gene: TRBD1
J gene: TRBJ2-1
clone size: few
CDR3 DNA: TGTGCCAGCAGTCTCGGGACAGCCCTAAATGAGCAGTTCTTC
CDR3 protein: CASSLGTALNEQFF

V gene: TRBV27
D gene: -
J gene: TRBJ2-3
clone size: few
CDR3 DNA: TGTGCCAGCACCCAGAAGCGGGGCACAGATACGCAGTATTTT
CDR3 protein: CASTQKRGTDTQYF

V gene: TRBV29-1
D gene: -
J gene: TRBJ2-5
clone size: few
CDR3 DNA: TGCAGCGTTTCCCCCCGGTACCAAGAGACCCAGTACTTC
CDR3 protein: CSVSPRYQETQYF

V gene: TRBV4-3
D gene: -
J gene: TRBJ2-5
clone size: -
CDR3 DNA: TGCGCCAGCAGCCAAGAGCGGTTACAAGAGACCCAGTACTTC
CDR3 protein: CASSQERLQETQYF

V gene: TRBV7-3
D gene: -
J gene: TRBJ2-5
clone size: -
CDR3 DNA: TGTGCCAGCAGCTTAACAGGTCCGAGGGAGACCCAGTACTTC
CDR3 protein: CASSLTGPRETQYF

V gene: TRBV7-2
D gene: TRBD2
J gene: TRBJ2-1
clone size: few
CDR3 DNA: TGTGCCAGCAGCTTAGTAGTGGGACTAGCGGGAGGAGATCAGTTCTTC
CDR3 protein: CASSLVVGLAGGDQFF

V gene: TRBV5-1
D gene: -
J gene: TRBJ1-2
clone size: few
CDR3 DNA: TGCGCCAGCAGCTTGGAACAGGGCTATGGCTACACCTTC
CDR3 protein: CASSLEQGYGYTF

V gene: TRBV6-5
D gene: -
J gene: TRBJ1-1
clone size: -
CDR3 DNA: TGTGCCAGCAGTCGTTTGGATACAGGTGAAGCTTTCTTT
CDR3 protein: CASSRLDTGEAFF

V gene: TRBV5-5
D gene: -
J gene: TRBJ1-2
clone size: -
CDR3 DNA: TGTGCCAGCAGCCGTCAGGGGATCGATGGCTACACCTTC
CDR3 protein: CASSRQGIDGYTF

V gene: TRBV7-3
D gene: -
J gene: TRBJ2-1
clone size: -
CDR3 DNA: TGTGCCAGCAGCCAGGGAAGTCGGAATGAGCAGTTCTTC
CDR3 protein: CASSQGSRNEQFF